This T cell receptor beta chain is drawn from a study of cytomegalovirus exposure and HLA in healthy donors. General study results and limits: The authors later found TCR association rates varying by HLA locus, with DRB1 most and HLA-C fewest.

The PCR had 60 Vbeta and 13 Jbeta primers. This table comes from immunoSEQ multiplex PCR, and its TCRdb copy is limited to in-frame clones, with some not included. The data show over 65,000 clones, with 60% to 80% seen just once and about 7.8% held by the top ten. The V end was cut by 0 bases, the J end by 5 bases, with 13 bases between. Germline CDR1 is MGHRA and CDR2 is YSYEKL. This CDR3 contains 16 residues. Note on this clone: Its target is not known.

The clonotype originates from a man in his sixties in good health and CMV-seropositive. The chain is built from TRBV4-1 and TRBJ2-2; D is possibly TRBD1 (6 bases). The source material was PBMCs. Here the CDR3 DNA reads TGCGCCAGCAGCCAAGAGGGGGCCCCGGGGACCGGGGAGCTGTTTTTT. This translates into CASSQEGAPGTGELFF.